A single sample is the source of the 4 T cell receptor beta chains below, sequenced in a study of CXCR3-negative and CXCR3-positive naive CD8 T cells. Study-wide results and limits: The TRB CDR3s that CXCR3-positive naive cells carried were more hydrophobic than those of CXCR3-negative naive cells.

No antigen has been assigned to these receptors. The TRB libraries of cDNA were built by UMI-labeled 5' RACE. TCRdb derives one entry per CDR3 protein from the 5' RACE reads, leaving out DNA. This listing includes over 100,000 distinct CDR3 sequences. Sequencing was carried out using naive CXCR3+ CD8+ T cells from blood. Subset in this sample: CD45RO-CCR7+CD27+CD95- naive CD8+ T cells expressing CXCR3 (TNR3+). These receptors were collected from a human donor in good health. Some clones in this sample may be carry-over from other donors' samples.

The chain couples TRBV9 to TRBJ2-3; absent DNA, TCRdb's TRBD1 call cannot be checked. Germline lookup yields CDR1 SGDLS and CDR2 YYNGEE. The CDR3 is 14 amino acids. The CDR3 sequence is CASSVSGATDTQYF.

V and J are TRBV20-1 and TRBJ1-1. Germline lookup yields CDR1 DFQATT and CDR2 SNEGSKA (reference sequence). This CDR3 contains 16 residues. The CDR3 loop is CSARNLSESLNTEAFF.

The rearrangement links TRBV7-9 to TRBJ2-7; as DNA is missing, the TRBD2 call by TCRdb cannot be tested. This CDR3 contains 16 residues. Germline V CDR1 and CDR2: SEHNR, FQNEAQ (reference sequence). CDR3 region: CASSPGLAGFTYEQYF. Combining the CDR3 with reference TRBV7-9 and TRBJ2-7 gives the whole variable domain DTGVSQNPRHKITKRGQNVTFRCDPISEHNRLYWYRQTLGQGPEFLTYFQNEAQLEKSRLLSDRFSAERPKGSFSTLEIQRTEQGDSAMYLCASSPGLAGFTYEQYFGPGTRLTVT.

The chain joins TRBV2 to TRBJ2-1; the D call of TRBD1 rests on TCRdb alone, since no DNA is present to check it. CDR1 and CDR2 (germline): SNHLY, FYNNEI. CDR3 length: 14 amino acids. The CDR3 region is CASSRDTSYNEQFF.